This T cell receptor beta chain was sequenced in a study of T-cell memory formation after mild COVID-19. Study summary: TCR clusters were mostly confined to one donor each. Broader study findings: Whereas later expanders leaned CD4+, clones contracting day 15 to 85 showed a balanced CD4/CD8 makeup.

The CDR3 sequence is 14 residues long. CDR1 is DFQATT and CDR2 is SNEGSKA in the germline V gene (reference sequence). With 4 bases removed from V and 0 bases from J, the gap between germline ends came to 11 bases. The table lists this clonotype with a few counts. Its antigen remains unknown. Using constant-segment primers, 5'RACE produced TCR alpha and TCR beta cDNA libraries carrying sample barcodes and UMIs. TCRdb fed the 5' RACE reads into MiXCR, producing one record per CDR3 protein. The repertoire has a few hundred thousand distinct CDR3 sequences, approximately 15% of them found once; the top ten carry 20% to 25%.

Specimen: PBMCs or a T cell subset sorted from them (not recorded which). The gene calls are TRBV20-1 and TRBJ2-3; perhaps TRBD1 as D (6 bases). The source of this sequence is a man aged 18 to 29 who had mild COVID-19 (a few samples of this study predate the infection). Cell type and time point are not known. The CDR3 here is CSATKGGSTDTQYF. For the CDR3, the DNA is TGCAGTGCTACGAAAGGGGGAAGCACAGATACGCAGTATTTT.